The 4 T cell receptor beta chains presented below share a single source sample, sequenced in a study of blood T cell repertoires in COVID-19. Sequenced by immunoSEQ multiplex PCR; TCRdb stores in-frame clones only, minus some. The repertoire holds some 300,000 clones, with around 86% as singletons. The sequenced sample was peripheral blood. These receptors were taken from a man in his 70s with acute or convalescent COVID-19.

The chain carries TRBV9 and TRBJ1-5; 8 bases are a match to TRBD1. Trimming cost V 3 bases and J 2 bases; bases outside gene matches: 4. This CDR3 region has 15 residues. Per germline, CDR1 SGDLS and CDR2 YYNGEE. CDR3 sequence reads: CASSAGQGGNQPQHF. The CDR3 DNA is TGTGCCAGCAGCGCCGGACAGGGCGGCAATCAGCCCCAGCATTTT. Full variable domain (remainder filled in from reference TRBV9 and TRBJ1-5): DSGVTQTPKHLITATGQRVTLRCSPRSGDLSVYWYQQSLDQGLQFLIQYYNGEERAKGNILERFSAQQFPDLHSELNLSSLELGDSALYFCASSAGQGGNQPQHFGDGTRLSIL.

The chain recombines TRBV5-1 with TRBJ1-2; D is perhaps TRBD1 (5 bases). With 4 bases removed from V and 7 bases from J, the gap between germline ends came to 11 bases. The CDR3 covers 12 residues. Germline V gene lookup returns CDR1 SGHRS and CDR2 YFSETQ. CDR3 sequence (DNA): TGCGCCAGCAGCGCGCGGGGGATTGGCTACACCTTC. As protein: CASSARGIGYTF.

V usage is TRBV2 and J usage is TRBJ1-1, with a tentative D call TRBD1 (5 bases). This CDR3 spans 13 amino acids. The germline CDR1 and CDR2 sequences are SNHLY and FYNNEI. Deletions cut 4 bases from V and 1 base from J, with 7 bases between. CDR3 region: CASSVGQNTEAFF. The CDR3 DNA sequence: TGTGCCAGCAGTGTGGGGCAGAACACTGAAGCTTTCTTT.

The chain recombines TRBV4-3 with TRBJ2-1; TRBD2 matches at 9 bases. Trimming took 4 bases from V and 3 from J; bases not matched to a gene: 10. The germline V gene has CDR1 LGHNA and CDR2 YSLEER. This CDR3 region has 17 residues. The CDR3 coding sequence is TGCGCCAGCAGCCCCCAGGAGACTAGCGGAGACTACAATGAGCAGTTCTTC. Translation gives CASSPQETSGDYNEQFF.